This is a list of T cell receptor beta chains from one sample in a study of T-cell memory formation after mild COVID-19. TCRdb passed the 5' RACE reads through MiXCR, listing each CDR3 protein once. The top ten hold approximately 22% of the sample, which has around 300,000 distinct CDR3 sequences, 12% to 15% seen once. Material: PBMCs or a T cell subset sorted from them (not recorded which). These receptors all stem from a young man who had mild COVID-19 (a few samples of this study predate the infection). Cell type and time point are not known. Both conserved end residues are part of each CDR3.

v_call	j_call	cdr3_aa
TRBV6-6	TRBJ2-3	CASSRLQLADTDTQYF
TRBV4-1	TRBJ2-1	CASSRTTLGGNEQFF
TRBV29-1	TRBJ2-7	CSVYTGSSYEQYF
TRBV5-6	TRBJ1-4	CASSQPPNEKLFF
TRBV4-3	TRBJ2-1	CASSQETSGGYNEQFF
TRBV5-1	TRBJ2-7	CASSLDRGISYEQYF
TRBV12-3/TRBV12-4	TRBJ2-1	CASSPLRASGGAQHNEQFF
TRBV27	TRBJ2-2	CASSSWTGDGELFF
TRBV4-2	TRBJ1-5	CASGGEDNQPQHF
TRBV20-1	TRBJ2-5	CSARVLTGWAQETQYF
TRBV7-2	TRBJ2-6	CASSLTPGANVLTF
TRBV5-5	TRBJ2-2	CASSLAKDGADTGELFF
TRBV7-8	TRBJ1-4	CASSPTAFVKEKLFF
TRBV6-2/TRBV6-3	TRBJ2-1	CASSYDGGGAYNEQFF
TRBV10-3	TRBJ2-3	CAISEGRGADTQYF
TRBV7-2	TRBJ1-1	CASSTRQGGLSEAFF
TRBV7-9	TRBJ2-1	CASTPLGSSYNEQFF
TRBV20-1	TRBJ2-4	CSARSPVGTAKNIQYF
TRBV12-3/TRBV12-4	TRBJ2-7	CASSIADRAHEQYF
TRBV5-1	TRBJ2-3	CASSRTTGSTDTQYF
TRBV12-3/TRBV12-4	TRBJ2-5	CASSPSQETQYF
TRBV12-3/TRBV12-4	TRBJ1-4	CASSSKGWSNEKLFF
TRBV11-2	TRBJ2-5	CASSLWGQETQYF
TRBV28	TRBJ1-4	CASSSRDREEKLFF
TRBV5-1	TRBJ1-4	CASSLGQTGNEKLFF
TRBV18	TRBJ1-5	CASSPDAGTPNQPQHF
TRBV3-1	TRBJ1-2	CASSHDPGSNYGYTF
TRBV6-1	TRBJ2-3	CAIAGTITDTQYF
TRBV12-3/TRBV12-4	TRBJ2-2	CASNVGGPGELFF
TRBV3-1	TRBJ1-6	CASSKSPQPLHF
TRBV7-2	TRBJ2-2	CASSGYGTGNTGELFF
TRBV27	TRBJ2-6	CASTSGASGANVLTF
TRBV27	TRBJ2-7	CASSLSSAGTYEQYF
TRBV12-3/TRBV12-4	TRBJ2-5	CASSHWTSGALETQYF
TRBV12-3/TRBV12-4	TRBJ1-1	CASSYRGGGTEAFF
TRBV7-3	TRBJ2-5	CASSSAGQETQYF
TRBV5-1	TRBJ1-2	CASSWDSHGYTF
TRBV5-1	TRBJ1-2	CASSLTDKMYGYTF
TRBV20-1	TRBJ1-5	CSAAAGGLRLWQPQHF
TRBV9	TRBJ2-5	CASSVAPYSEETQYF
TRBV18	TRBJ1-1	CASSPLSGIEAFF
TRBV4-1	TRBJ2-5	CASSHPGQGQETQYF
TRBV24-1	TRBJ1-1	CATSGTHTEAFF
TRBV5-4	TRBJ1-5	CASSSGTGPMAPQHF